Following are 15 T cell receptor beta chains from one sample sequenced in a study of PD-L1 blockade in urothelial cancer. Libraries were prepared by immunoSEQ multiplex PCR; TCRdb keeps only in-frame clonotypes and omits some of them. The sample consists of 49,000 or so clones, roughly 86% of them appearing once. Time point described: pretreatment peripheral blood. Sequencing used PBMCs, obtained around atezolizumab (anti-PD-L1) treatment. Receptors were obtained from a man aged 55 to 70 with urothelial cancer.

The V gene is TRBV29-1, the J gene TRBJ1-2; 9 nucleotides line up with TRBD1. The germline CDR1 and CDR2 sequences are SQVTM and ANQGSEA. The CDR3 spans 13 residues. Losses at the gene ends were 7 bases for V and 4 bases for J; bases not matched to a gene: 7. Written as DNA, the CDR3 is TGCAGCGCCGTACAGGGGGCCGGCTATGGCTACACCTTC. This codes for CSAVQGAGYGYTF.

This clone showed up just once. The chain uses TRBV30 and TRBJ2-1, with 12 bases that match TRBD2. CDR1 and CDR2 from the germline V gene are GTSNPN and SVGIG (reference sequence). This CDR3 has 14 amino acids. The CDR3 sequence: CALTSGGLYNEQFF. The CDR3 bases are TGTGCGTTAACTAGCGGGGGGCTCTACAATGAGCAGTTCTTC.

The genes are TRBV30 and TRBJ2-1; 8 bases align to TRBD2. Germline V lookup: CDR1 GTSNPN, CDR2 SVGIG (reference sequence). The CDR3 runs to 15 residues. Losses at the gene ends were 0 bases for V and 7 bases for J; bases not matched to a gene: 8. The CDR3 loop reads CAWSVHSGSTNEQFF. In DNA form, the CDR3 reads TGTGCCTGGAGTGTACACAGCGGGAGTACGAATGAGCAGTTCTTC.

The V gene is TRBV10-3, the J gene TRBJ1-1; D perhaps matches TRBD1 (5 bases). From germline, CDR1 is ENHRY and CDR2 SYGVKD. The CDR3 extends over 13 amino acids. Trimming cost V 3 bases and J 1 base, with 6 bases left between them. CDR3 DNA sequence: TGTGCCATCAGTGACAGGGCGAACACTGAAGCTTTCTTT. Translation: CAISDRANTEAFF.

The gene calls are TRBV5-4 and TRBJ1-1; D remains ambiguous. The length of the CDR3 is 14 residues. CDR1 is SGHNT, CDR2 YYREEE, per germline (reference sequence). V was pared by 4 bases and J by 1 base, with 11 bases between. The CDR3 DNA reads as TGTGCCAGCAGCCCTGGACGGGGGAACACTGAAGCTTTCTTT. Translated, it gives CASSPGRGNTEAFF.

V gene TRBV28 combines with J gene TRBJ2-7; TRBD2 matches at 11 bases. The CDR3 is 15 amino acids. V lost 10 bases to trimming and J lost 3 bases; unmatched junction nucleotides: 11. Germline CDR1 reads MDHEN; CDR2 reads SYDVKM. The CDR3 spells CAILGTSGGNYEQYF. In nucleotides, the CDR3 is TGTGCCATCTTAGGGACTAGCGGAGGGAACTACGAGCAGTACTTC.

The rearrangement joins TRBV6-4 to TRBJ1-1; tentatively, D is TRBD1 (6 bases). V was clipped by 9 bases and J by 3 bases, with 20 bases between them. Germline loops: CDR1 MRHNA, CDR2 SNTAGT. The length of the CDR3 is 15 residues. The CDR3 loop is CASRRGGLEDTEAFF. The CDR3 DNA reads TGTGCCAGTAGAAGGGGGGGGTTGGAGGACACTGAAGCTTTCTTT.

The V and J genes are TRBV7-8 and TRBJ1-2; D ambiguous. The CDR3 is 12 amino acids. The V end lost 1 base, the J end lost 3 bases, and 3 bases lay between the germline ends. Per the germline V gene, CDR1 is SGHVS and CDR2 is FQNEAQ. CDR3 bases: TGTGCCAGCAGCTTAGACTACTATGGCTACACCTTC. Amino acids: CASSLDYYGYTF.

The J gene is TRBJ2-3, the V gene TRBV14; 9 bases are a match to TRBD2. Trimming removed 1 base from V and 1 base from J; junction bases left unmatched: 6. The germline CDR1 and CDR2 sequences are SGHDN and FVKESK. The CDR3 is 17 amino acids. Here the CDR3 reads CASSQVGRTSGTDTQYF. CDR3 nucleotides: TGTGCCAGCAGCCAAGTCGGGAGGACTAGCGGCACAGATACGCAGTATTTT. The variable domain in full, completed from reference TRBV14 and TRBJ2-3, reads EAGVTQFPSHSVIEKGQTVTLRCDPISGHDNLYWYRRVMGKEIKFLLHFVKESKQDESGMPNNRFLAERTGGTYSTLKVQPAELEDSGVYFCASSQVGRTSGTDTQYFGPGTRLTVL.

This clone has just a few counts. The J gene is TRBJ2-1, the V gene TRBV11-2; 7 bases agree with TRBD2. Germline V CDR1 and CDR2: SGHAT, FQNNGV. Losses at the gene ends were 2 bases for V and 8 bases for J; bases not matched to a gene: 15. The CDR3 loop spans 17 amino acids. For the CDR3, the DNA is TGTGCCAGCAGCTTAAAGATGCGGACTAGTTCGGTTGATGAGCAGTTCTTC. This codes for CASSLKMRTSSVDEQFF.

This chain uses TRBV4-1 with TRBJ1-1; D is unclear. Trimming removed 1 base at V and 11 bases at J, with 14 bases between. CDR1 MGHRA and CDR2 YSYEKL come from the germline V gene. The CDR3 is 13 amino acids. The CDR3 is CASSQGATPMAFF. The CDR3 DNA reads as TGCGCCAGCAGCCAAGGGGCAACACCTATGGCTTTCTTT.

This clone was counted between two and nine times. The chain has TRBV6-5 and TRBJ1-5; TRBD1 aligns across 11 bases. This CDR3 contains 14 residues. CDR1 is MNHEY and CDR2 is SVGAGI in the germline V gene. Losses at the gene ends were 6 bases for V and 7 bases for J; bases not matched to a gene: 5. The CDR3 nucleotides read TGTGCCAGCAGGGGGACAGGGGGAGACCAGCCCCAGCATTTT. Its protein is CASRGTGGDQPQHF.

The chain carries TRBV28 and TRBJ1-1, with unresolved D. Germline V gene lookup returns CDR1 MDHEN and CDR2 SYDVKM. Deletions cut 4 bases from V and 5 bases from J, with 8 bases between. This CDR3 spans 12 amino acids. The CDR3 region is CASSSGWTEAFF. For the CDR3, the DNA is TGTGCCAGCAGTTCGGGGTGGACTGAAGCTTTCTTT. The variable domain in full, with the rest retrieved from reference TRBV28 and TRBJ1-1, is DVKVTQSSRYLVKRTGEKVFLECVQDMDHENMFWYRQDPGLGLRLIYFSYDVKMKEKGDIPEGYSVSREKKERFSLILESASTNQTSMYLCASSSGWTEAFFGQGTRLTVV.

The chain recombines TRBV30 with TRBJ1-1, with D perhaps TRBD1 (5 bases). The germline CDR1 and CDR2 sequences are GTSNPN and SVGIG (reference sequence). There are 11 residues in the CDR3. V was clipped by 0 bases and J by 8 bases, with 7 bases between them. CDR3 sequence (DNA): TGTGCCTGGAGTGTGAGACAGGAAGCTTTCTTT. The encoded protein is CAWSVRQEAFF.

The chain couples TRBV10-2 to TRBJ2-7, with D perhaps matching TRBD2 (5 bases). The CDR3 has 16 amino acids. V gave up 3 bases and J gave up 6 bases, with 21 bases separating them. Germline values: CDR1 WSHSY, CDR2 SAAADI. In DNA, the CDR3 is TGCGCCAGCAGTGATTTAAGAGGGATTTCTAGTGGCGAGCAGTACTTC. This gives the protein CASSDLRGISSGEQYF.